The source of this TCR beta chain is a study of CD8+ T cells in alopecia areata. The germline V gene has CDR1 SGHVS and CDR2 FNYEAQ. This CDR3 has 11 residues. Trimming stripped 5 bases from V and 9 bases from J, with 11 bases between. The treatment is: oral pan-JAK inhibitor, 5-10 mg twice daily. cDNA prepared by RNA extraction and subsequent reverse transcription served as the template for sequencing. The data were produced by immunoSEQ multiplex PCR, yet TCRdb's version contains in-frame clones alone and is incomplete. The sample carries some 88,000 clones, around 44% recorded once. This receptor was taken from a human donor with alopecia areata. The chain recombines TRBV7-6 with TRBJ2-7; perhaps TRBD2 as D (5 bases). Source: CD8+ T cells sorted from blood, taken at week 24, from a patient treated with tofacitinib. The CDR3 region is CASSTGVRQYF. As DNA, the CDR3 is TGTGCCAGCAGCACCGGGGTTCGGCAGTACTTC.